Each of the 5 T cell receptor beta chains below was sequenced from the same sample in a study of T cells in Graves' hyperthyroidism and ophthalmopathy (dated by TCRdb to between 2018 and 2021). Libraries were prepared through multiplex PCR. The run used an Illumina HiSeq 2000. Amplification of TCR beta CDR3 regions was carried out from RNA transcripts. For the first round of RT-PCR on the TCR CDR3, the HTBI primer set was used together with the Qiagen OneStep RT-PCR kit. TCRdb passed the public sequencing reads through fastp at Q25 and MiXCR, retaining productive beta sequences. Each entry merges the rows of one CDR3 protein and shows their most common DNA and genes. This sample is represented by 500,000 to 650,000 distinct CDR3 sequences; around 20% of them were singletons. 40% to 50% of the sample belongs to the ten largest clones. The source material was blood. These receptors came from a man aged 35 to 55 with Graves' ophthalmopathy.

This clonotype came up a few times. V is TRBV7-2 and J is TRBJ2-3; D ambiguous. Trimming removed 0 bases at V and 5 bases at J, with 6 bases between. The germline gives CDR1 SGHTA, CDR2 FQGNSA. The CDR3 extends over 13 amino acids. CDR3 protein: CASSLAHGDTQYF. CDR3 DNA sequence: TGTGCCAGCAGCTTAGCGCACGGAGATACGCAGTATTTT. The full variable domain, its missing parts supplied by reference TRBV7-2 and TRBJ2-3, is GAGVSQSPSNKVTEKGKDVELRCDPISGHTALYWYRQSLGQGLEFLIYFQGNSAPDKSGLPSDRFSAERTGGSVSTLTIQRTQQEDSAVYLCASSLAHGDTQYFGPGTRLTVL.

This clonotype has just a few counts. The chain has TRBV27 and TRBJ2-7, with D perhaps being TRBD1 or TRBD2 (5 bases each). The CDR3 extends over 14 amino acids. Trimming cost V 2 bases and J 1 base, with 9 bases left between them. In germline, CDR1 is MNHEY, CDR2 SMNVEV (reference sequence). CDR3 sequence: CASSLEGPSYEQYF. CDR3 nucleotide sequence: TGTGCCAGCAGTTTAGAGGGGCCTTCCTACGAGCAGTACTTC.

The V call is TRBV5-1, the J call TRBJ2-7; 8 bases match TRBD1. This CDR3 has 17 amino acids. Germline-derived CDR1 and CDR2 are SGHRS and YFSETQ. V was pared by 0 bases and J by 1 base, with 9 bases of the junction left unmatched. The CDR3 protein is CASSLGSIGQGSYEQYF. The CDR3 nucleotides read TGCGCCAGCAGCTTGGGATCTATAGGACAGGGATCCTACGAGCAGTACTTC.

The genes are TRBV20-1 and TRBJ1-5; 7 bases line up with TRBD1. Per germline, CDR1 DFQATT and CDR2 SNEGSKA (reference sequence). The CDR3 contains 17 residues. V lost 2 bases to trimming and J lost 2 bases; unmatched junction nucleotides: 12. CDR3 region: CSARTRGGRGGNQPQHF. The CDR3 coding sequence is TGCAGTGCTAGAACCCGCGGTGGCAGGGGGGGCAATCAGCCCCAGCATTTT.

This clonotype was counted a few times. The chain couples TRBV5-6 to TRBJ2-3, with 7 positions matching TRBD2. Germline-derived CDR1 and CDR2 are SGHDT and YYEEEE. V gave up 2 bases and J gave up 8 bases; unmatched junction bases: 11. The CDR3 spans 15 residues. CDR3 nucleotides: TGTGCCAGCAGCTTTCCGTCACCTGGGAGGGCTACGCAGTATTTT. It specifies CASSFPSPGRATQYF.